Sequencing of this TCR beta chain was carried out in a study of CXCR3-negative and CXCR3-positive naive CD8 T cells. Background on the study: Roughly 150 million TRB reads were obtained overall (about 1.5 +/- 0.3 million per library).

With respect to this clonotype: Its antigen is still unknown.

Via 5' RACE with UMI labels, TRB cDNA libraries were prepared. TCRdb re-analyzed the 5' RACE reads; it lists each CDR3 protein once, without DNA. In all, the sample yields under 75,000 distinct CDR3 sequences. CDR1 and CDR2 (germline): SQVTM, ANQGSEA. CDR3 size: 11 residues. Broader study findings: For naive cells, CXCR3-negative and CXCR3-positive subsets had similar TRBV-TRBJ usage; for memory cells, usage differed.

The sample consisted of naive CXCR3- CD8+ T cells from blood. The subset is: CD45RO-CCR7+CD27+CD95- naive CD8+ T cells lacking CXCR3 (TNR3-). The rearrangement joins TRBV29-1 to TRBJ2-5; no DNA is available, so the TRBD1 call from TCRdb remains unchecked. The TCR was taken from a human donor in good health. Some clones in this sample may be carry-over from other donors' samples. CDR3: CSVPAMETQYF. The full variable domain, completed using reference TRBV29-1 and TRBJ2-5, is SAVISQKPSRDICQRGTSLTIQCQVDSQVTMMFWYRQQPGQSLTLIATANQGSEATYESGFVIDKFPISRPNLTFSTLTVSNMSPEDSSIYLCSVPAMETQYFGPGTRLLVL.